Reported below is one TCR beta chain. This same CDR3 is encoded by further DNA sequences in the sample. This entry belongs to a study of cytomegalovirus exposure and HLA in healthy donors. CDR1 and CDR2 from the germline V gene are MGHRA and YSYEKL. V dropped 4 bases and J dropped 2 bases, with 8 bases sitting between them. This CDR3 has 13 amino acids. PCR primers comprised 60 Vbeta and 13 Jbeta primers. Sequencing was performed with immunoSEQ multiplex PCR; in TCRdb, only in-frame clones are kept and a portion is missing. This table holds 99,000 or so clones, about 78% found once. Sequencing used PBMCs. The chain recombines TRBV4-1 with TRBJ1-1; D is unclear. This sequence originates from a man aged 25 to 45 in good health and CMV-seronegative. CDR3 DNA sequence: TGCGCCAGCAGCCCCAATCTAAACACTGAAGCTTTCTTT. Translation gives CASSPNLNTEAFF.